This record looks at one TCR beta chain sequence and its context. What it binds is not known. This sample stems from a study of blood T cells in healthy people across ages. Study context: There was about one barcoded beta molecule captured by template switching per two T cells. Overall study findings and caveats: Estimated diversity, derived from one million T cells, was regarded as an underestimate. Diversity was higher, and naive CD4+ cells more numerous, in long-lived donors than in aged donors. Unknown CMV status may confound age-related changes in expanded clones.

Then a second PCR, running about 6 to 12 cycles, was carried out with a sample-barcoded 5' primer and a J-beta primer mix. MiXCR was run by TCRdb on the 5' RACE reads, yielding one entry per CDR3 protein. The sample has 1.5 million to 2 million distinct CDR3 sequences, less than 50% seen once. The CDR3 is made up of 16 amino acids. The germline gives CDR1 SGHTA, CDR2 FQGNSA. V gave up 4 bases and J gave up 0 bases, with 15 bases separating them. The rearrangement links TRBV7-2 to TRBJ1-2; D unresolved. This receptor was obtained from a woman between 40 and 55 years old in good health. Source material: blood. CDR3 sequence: CASSSTGQKTNYGYTF. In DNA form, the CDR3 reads TGTGCCAGCAGCTCGACGGGTCAGAAAACTAACTATGGCTACACCTTC.